These 15 T cell receptor beta chains were sequenced from one sample in a study of T cells after posttransplantation cyclophosphamide. Clones were read by immunoSEQ multiplex PCR, and TCRdb kept only the in-frame ones, dropping some. The repertoire consists of more than 10,000 clones, none detected only once. Treatment was busulfan-fludarabine conditioning, a marrow graft, and cyclophosphamide on days +3 and +4. The sample here was PBMCs, taken after allogeneic stem cell transplant with posttransplant cyclophosphamide. Receptor source: a female patient in her forties or fifties who received an allogeneic stem cell transplant from an unrelated donor, was CMV-positive, and had acute GVHD only. Some T cells here may be from the graft donor.

This clone was observed at least ten times. The chain recombines TRBV4-2 with TRBJ2-4; D perhaps matches TRBD2 (5 bases). V lost 0 bases and J lost 0, with 9 bases in between. The germline V gene encodes CDR1 LGHNA and CDR2 YNFKEQ. This CDR3 contains 16 residues. In nucleotides, the CDR3 is TGTGCCAGCAGCCAAGATAACGGGGTAGCCAAAAACATTCAGTACTTC. Translation: CASSQDNGVAKNIQYF.

There are many counts of this clone. The chain joins TRBV5-4 to TRBJ1-4; weak D call: TRBD1 (6 bases). The V and J ends lost 3 bases and 6 bases respectively, with 12 bases between them. Germline loops: CDR1 SGHNT, CDR2 YYREEE (reference sequence). This CDR3 contains 14 residues. Here the CDR3 reads CASSSQGRDEKLFF. The CDR3 DNA is TGTGCCAGCAGCTCACAGGGTAGGGATGAAAAACTGTTTTTT. Together with reference TRBV5-4 and TRBJ1-4, the CDR3 gives the full variable domain: ETGVTQSPTHLIKTRGQQVTLRCSSQSGHNTVSWYQQALGQGPQFIFQYYREEENGRGNFPPRFSGLQFPNYSSELNVNALELDDSALYLCASSSQGRDEKLFFGSGTQLSVL.

This clone was picked up a small number of times. This sequence joins TRBV30 and TRBJ1-5, with TRBD1 matching 7 bases. The CDR3 covers 13 residues. V was clipped by 4 bases and J by 2 bases; unmatched bases: 2. Germline V gene lookup returns CDR1 GTSNPN and CDR2 SVGIG (reference sequence). CDR3 region: CAWNDRGNQPQHF. For the CDR3, the DNA is TGTGCCTGGAATGACAGGGGCAATCAGCCCCAGCATTTT. The variable domain in full, completed from reference TRBV30 and TRBJ1-5, reads SQTIHQWPATLVQPVGSPLSLECTVEGTSNPNLYWYRQAAGRGLQLLFYSVGIGQISSEVPQNLSASRPQDRQFILSSKKLLLSDSGFYLCAWNDRGNQPQHFGDGTRLSIL.

This clone was seen many times. V gene TRBV7-6 combines with J gene TRBJ2-3; 8 bases map to TRBD1. V trimming: 4 bases; J trimming: 8 bases; junction bases outside the gene matches: 8. CDR3 length: 14 amino acids. Germline-derived CDR1 and CDR2 are SGHVS and FNYEAQ. DNA of the CDR3: TGTGCCAGCAGCTCGCAGGGGGCTGGAGGTACGCAGTATTTT. Translating gives CASSSQGAGGTQYF.

This clone has a handful of counts. J is TRBJ2-1 and V is TRBV27; 7 bases fit TRBD2. Germline V gene data show CDR1 as MNHEY and CDR2 as SMNVEV (reference sequence). V was clipped by 6 bases and J by 9 bases; unmatched bases: 14. This CDR3 contains 15 residues. The CDR3 protein is CASSPLAELSGEQFF. Here the CDR3 DNA reads TGTGCCAGCAGCCCCCTAGCGGAGTTAAGTGGTGAGCAGTTCTTC.

This clone was counted between two and nine times. V usage is TRBV7-6 and J usage is TRBJ2-7; TRBD2 matches 12 bases. V lost 5 bases, J lost 5 bases, and 7 bases stayed unmatched. The length of the CDR3 is 15 residues. Per the germline V gene, CDR1 is SGHVS and CDR2 is FNYEAQ. The DNA for the CDR3 is TGTGCCAGCAGCGCCCGACTAGCGGGAGAGAACGAGCAGTACTTC. As protein: CASSARLAGENEQYF.

This clone was counted at least ten times. The gene calls are TRBV7-2 and TRBJ2-7; D might be TRBD1 (6 bases). Between the trimmed V and J ends, which lost 0 bases and 3 bases, there was a span of 12 bases. This CDR3 contains 15 residues. Looked up from germline, CDR1 is SGHTA and CDR2 is FQGNSA. The CDR3 DNA sequence: TGTGCCAGCAGCTTAGCGCTAGGGGGTCTCTACGAGCAGTACGTC. Translating it yields CASSLALGGLYEQYV.

This clone was seen repeatedly, ten times or more. The chain uses TRBV19 and TRBJ1-1; tentatively, D is TRBD1 (5 bases). Trimming took 7 bases from V and 0 from J, leaving 21 bases between them. CDR3 length: 17 residues. Germline V lookup: CDR1 LNHDA, CDR2 SQIVND (reference sequence). The CDR3 DNA is TGTGCCAGTACATTAGGGGCCAGACCATCAATGAACACTGAAGCTTTCTTT. It encodes CASTLGARPSMNTEAFF.

This clone has more than one count but fewer than ten. This sequence joins TRBV28 and TRBJ2-7, with D possibly being TRBD1 (5 bases). CDR1 MDHEN and CDR2 SYDVKM come from the germline V gene. The CDR3 is 15 amino acids. V was trimmed by 4 bases and J by 4 bases, leaving 17 bases between them. The CDR3, as DNA: TGTGCCAGCAGTTCGAGACAGCTGGGTGGTTACGAGCAGTACGTC. Protein: CASSSRQLGGYEQYV.

Ten or more counts support this clone. V and J are TRBV7-8 and TRBJ1-1; no clear D. The CDR3 contains 19 residues. With 5 bases removed from V and 6 bases from J, the gap between germline ends came to 31 bases. The germline CDR1 and CDR2 sequences are SGHVS and FQNEAQ. The CDR3: CASSPKRDRGQVGNPEAFF. The CDR3 bases are TGTGCCAGCAGCCCGAAAAGGGATAGAGGGCAGGTTGGGAATCCTGAAGCTTTCTTT.

This clone was recorded at least ten times. This rearrangement joins TRBV27 to TRBJ2-7, with TRBD1 identical over 8 bases. Germline V lookup: CDR1 MNHEY, CDR2 SMNVEV (reference sequence). The CDR3 loop spans 18 amino acids. V was clipped by 4 bases and J by 0 bases; unmatched bases: 14. The CDR3 nucleotides are TGTGCCAGCAGTTCAACCGGGACAGGCGCCACACCCTCCTACGAGCAGTACGTC. This translates into CASSSTGTGATPSYEQYV.

In this sample, this clone turned up many times. V gene TRBV6-6 combines with J gene TRBJ1-2, with 7 bases that match TRBD1. The V and J ends lost 10 bases and 3 bases, in that order; junction bases with no gene match: 11. The CDR3 loop spans 14 amino acids. The germline CDR1 and CDR2 sequences are MNHNY and SVGAGI (reference sequence). The CDR3 nucleotides are TGTGCCATCCCTCGGGACAGCCCCTACTATGGCTACACCTTC. The encoded protein is CAIPRDSPYYGYTF.

This clone was recorded many times. The chain employs TRBV11-3 and TRBJ2-4, with 11 nucleotides matching TRBD2. CDR1 is SGHNT and CDR2 is YENEEA in the germline V gene. Unmatched junction bases numbered 6, after V lost 5 bases and J lost 6 bases. The CDR3 totals 15 residues. The CDR3 loop reads CASSPGLAGRNIQYF. The CDR3 DNA sequence: TGTGCCAGCAGCCCCGGACTAGCGGGTAGAAACATTCAGTACTTC. The entire variable domain, with the rest obtained from reference TRBV11-3 and TRBJ2-4, is as follows: EAGVVQSPRYKIIEKKQPVAFWCNPISGHNTLYWYLQNLGQGPELLIRYENEEAVDDSQLPKDRFSAERLKGVDSTLKIQPAELGDSAVYLCASSPGLAGRNIQYFGAGTRLSVL.

This clone was detected ten times or more. The chain combines TRBV7-8 with TRBJ1-1, with TRBD1 as a possible D gene (6 bases). The CDR3 is 12 residues long. The germline gives CDR1 SGHVS, CDR2 FQNEAQ. Trimming removed 5 bases from V and 7 bases from J, with 11 bases in between. The CDR3 coding sequence is TGTGCCAGCAGCGCCAACAGGGTTGAAGCTTTCTTT. Its protein product is CASSANRVEAFF.

This clone showed up many times. This chain connects TRBV4-3 to TRBJ2-3, with 8 nucleotides matching TRBD1. With V trimmed by 0 bases and J by 1 base, 6 bases remained unmatched. The V gene's germline CDR1 is LGHNA and CDR2 YSLEER. This CDR3 comprises 17 residues. The DNA of the CDR3 is TGCGCCAGCAGCCAAGATGTCACGGGACAGGGCACAGATACGCAGTATTTT. Translating gives CASSQDVTGQGTDTQYF.